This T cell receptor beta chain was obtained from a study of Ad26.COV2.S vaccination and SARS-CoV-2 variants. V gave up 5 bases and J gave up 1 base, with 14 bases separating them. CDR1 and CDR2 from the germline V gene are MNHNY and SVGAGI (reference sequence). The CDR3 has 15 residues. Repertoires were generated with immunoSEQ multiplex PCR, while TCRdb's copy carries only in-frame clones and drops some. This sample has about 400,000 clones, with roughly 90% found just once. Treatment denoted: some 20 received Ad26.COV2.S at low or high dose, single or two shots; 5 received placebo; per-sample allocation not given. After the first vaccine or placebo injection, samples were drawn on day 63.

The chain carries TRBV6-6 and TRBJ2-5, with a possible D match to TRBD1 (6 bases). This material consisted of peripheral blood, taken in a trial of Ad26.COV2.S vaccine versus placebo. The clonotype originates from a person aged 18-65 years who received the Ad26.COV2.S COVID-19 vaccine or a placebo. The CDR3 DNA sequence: TGTGCCAGCAGTCCCTCGACAGGAATCCAAGAGACCCAGTACTTC. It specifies CASSPSTGIQETQYF.